This T cell receptor beta chain was sequenced in a study of blood T cell repertoires in COVID-19. Study information: The study drew acute and convalescent COVID-19 samples from the United States, Italy and Spain. The cDNA or gDNA used as material had been derived from T cells, B-cell-depleted T cells, or PBMCs.

Study processing details: By means of reference gene primer amplification, nucleated cell counts were estimated. Only in-frame clones appear in the TCRdb table, and some are missing; sequencing was by immunoSEQ multiplex PCR. V, J and clone size are those of that table, while D and trimming were read from the DNA. Among 200,000 to 300,000 clones listed, around 88% were seen once. Cohort placement rested on clinical history that participants reported themselves. Trimming removed 8 bases at V and 7 bases at J, with 18 bases between. Germline V gene data show CDR1 as LNHDA and CDR2 as SQIVND (reference sequence). This CDR3 is 14 amino acids long.

The V gene is TRBV19, the J gene TRBJ2-1, with a tentative D call TRBD2 (7 bases). Sequenced sample: PBMCs or T cells enriched from blood (not recorded which). This sequence was found in a woman in her 30s who had recovered from COVID-19. CDR3 region: CASSQAGGLNEQFF. The CDR3 region has the DNA TGTGCCAGTTCCCAAGCCGGGGGGCTGAATGAGCAGTTCTTC.